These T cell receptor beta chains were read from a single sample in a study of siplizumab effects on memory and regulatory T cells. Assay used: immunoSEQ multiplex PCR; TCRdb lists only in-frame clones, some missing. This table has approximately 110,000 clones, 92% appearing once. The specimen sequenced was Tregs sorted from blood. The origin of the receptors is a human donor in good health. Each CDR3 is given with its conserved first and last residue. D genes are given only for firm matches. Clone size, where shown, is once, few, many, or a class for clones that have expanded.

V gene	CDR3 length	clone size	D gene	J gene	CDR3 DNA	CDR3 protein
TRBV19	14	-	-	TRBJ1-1	TGTGCCAGTAGTATTGGGGGGAAGGACACTGAAGCTTTCTTT	CASSIGGKDTEAFF
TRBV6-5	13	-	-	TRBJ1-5	TGTGCCAGCAGAAAAAGGGGTCGCCAGCCCCAGCATTTT	CASRKRGRQPQHF
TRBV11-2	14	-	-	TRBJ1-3	TGTGCCAGCAGCCCGGAGCGGTGGGGCAACACCATATATTTT	CASSPERWGNTIYF
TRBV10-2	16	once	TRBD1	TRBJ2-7	TGCGCCAGCAGAGGAGCCGGGACAGGGGGATACTACGAGCAGTACTTC	CASRGAGTGGYYEQYF
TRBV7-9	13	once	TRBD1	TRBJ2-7	TGTGCCAGCAGCTTGCAGGGGGCGGGGGAGCAGTACTTC	CASSLQGAGEQYF
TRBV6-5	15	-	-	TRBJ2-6	TGTGCCAGCAGTAGGGGCAACCCCGGGGCCAACGTCCTGACTTTC	CASSRGNPGANVLTF
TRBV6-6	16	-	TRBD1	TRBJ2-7	TGTGCCAGCAGTTACTCGTTTGGACAGGGGGACCGCGAGCAGTACTTC	CASSYSFGQGDREQYF
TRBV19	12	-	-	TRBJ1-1	TGTGCCAGTAGGGATCTTGGGTTTGAAGCTTTCTTT	CASRDLGFEAFF
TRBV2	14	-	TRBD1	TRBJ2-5	TGTGCCAGCAGGCAGGGACAGGCCCAAGAGACCCAGTACTTC	CASRQGQAQETQYF
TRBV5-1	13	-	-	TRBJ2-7	TGCGCCAGCAGCTTGATGTGGGTCGACGAGCAGTACTTC	CASSLMWVDEQYF
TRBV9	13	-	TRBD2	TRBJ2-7	TGTGCCAGCAGCGGTCGGGGGGCCTACGAGCAGTACTTC	CASSGRGAYEQYF
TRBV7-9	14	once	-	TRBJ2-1	TGTGCCAGCAGCTTACAGGGTGGGTACAATGAGCAGTTCTTC	CASSLQGGYNEQFF
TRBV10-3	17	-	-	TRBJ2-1	TGTGCCATCAGCGCGACTTCCCCCACCAGCTCCTACAATGAGCAGTTCTTC	CAISATSPTSSYNEQFF
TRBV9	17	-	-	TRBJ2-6	TGTGCCAGCAGCGCCCCGAGCAGGAGGACTGGGGCCAACGTCCTGACTTTC	CASSAPSRRTGANVLTF
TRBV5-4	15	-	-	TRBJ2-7	TGTGCCAGCAGCGCCCAGGGGACGGCGACCTACGAGCAGTACTTC	CASSAQGTATYEQYF
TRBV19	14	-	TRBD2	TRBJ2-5	TGTGCCAGTAGATTAAGCGGGAGAGGAGAGACCCAGTACTTC	CASRLSGRGETQYF
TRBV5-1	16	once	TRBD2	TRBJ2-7	TGCGCCAGCAGCCCCCTAACTAGCGCCCTCTCCTACGAGCAGTACTTC	CASSPLTSALSYEQYF
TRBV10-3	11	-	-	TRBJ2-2	TGTGCCATCAAAGTGGTCGGGGAGCTGTTTTTT	CAIKVVGELFF
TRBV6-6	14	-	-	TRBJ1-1	TGTGCCAGCAGTTACTCGAGATCTAGCACTGAAGCTTTCTTT	CASSYSRSSTEAFF
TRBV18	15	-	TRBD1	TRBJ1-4	TGTGCCAGCTCAGCAACACAGGGGATTAATGAAAAACTGTTTTTT	CASSATQGINEKLFF
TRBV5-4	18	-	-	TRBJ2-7	TGTGCCAGCAGCTTCACAACGAGGGGACACCGTGATCGGTACGAGCAGTACTTC	CASSFTTRGHRDRYEQYF
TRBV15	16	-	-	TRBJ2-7	TGTGCCACCAGCAGAGGTCCCACAGAGAGCTCCTACGAGCAGTACTTC	CATSRGPTESSYEQYF
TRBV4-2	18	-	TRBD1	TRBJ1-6	TGTGCCAGCAGCCGCGCGGGTCGGAAACAGGGGGCTAGTTCACCCCTCCACTTT	CASSRAGRKQGASSPLHF
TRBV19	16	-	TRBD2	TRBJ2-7	TGTGCCAGTAGTATAGGGCTAGCGGGAGCCCGTAAGGAGCAGTACTTC	CASSIGLAGARKEQYF
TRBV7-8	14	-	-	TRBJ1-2	TGTGCCAGCAGCTTAGGGGTGGGGGTCCGAGGCTACACCTTC	CASSLGVGVRGYTF
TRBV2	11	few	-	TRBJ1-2	TGTGCCAGCACTTCTGTGGATGGCTACACCTTC	CASTSVDGYTF
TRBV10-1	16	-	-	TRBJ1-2	TGCGCCAGCAGTGAAGTCCGAGGAGGACCGCACTATGGCTACACCTTC	CASSEVRGGPHYGYTF
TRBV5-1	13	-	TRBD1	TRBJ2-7	TGCGCCAGCAGCTTAGACAGGGCCTACGAGCAGTACTTC	CASSLDRAYEQYF
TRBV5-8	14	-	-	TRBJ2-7	TGTGCCAGCAGCCCCGGGTGGAAGACCTACGAGCAGTACTTC	CASSPGWKTYEQYF
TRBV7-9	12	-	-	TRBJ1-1	TGTGCCAGCAGCTCCCAGACCCATAGGGCTTTCTTT	CASSSQTHRAFF
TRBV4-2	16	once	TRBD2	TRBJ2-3	TGTGCCAGCAGCCGAACTGAGCGGGGGGGCCGCGATACGCAGTATTTT	CASSRTERGGRDTQYF
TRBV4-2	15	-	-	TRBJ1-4	TGTGCCAGCAGCCAAGGGGGATTAACTAATGAAAAACTGTTTTTT	CASSQGGLTNEKLFF
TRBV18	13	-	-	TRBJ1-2	TGTGCCAGCTCACCGGGACCCGAAGGAGGCTACACCTTC	CASSPGPEGGYTF